Presented here are 25 T cell receptor beta chains from one specimen sequenced in a study of blood T cell repertoires in COVID-19. The data were produced by immunoSEQ multiplex PCR, yet TCRdb's version contains in-frame clones alone and is incomplete. Seen here are about 97,000 clones, roughly 90% observed once, and the top ten hold under 2%. The sequenced sample consisted of peripheral blood. The receptors shown here come from a woman in her forties or fifties with COVID-19, enrolled during active disease.

This rearrangement joins TRBV27 to TRBJ1-2; TRBD1 aligns across 7 bases. The CDR3 is made up of 14 amino acids. CDR1 is MNHEY and CDR2 is SMNVEV in the germline V gene (reference sequence). V was clipped by 5 bases and J by 8 bases; unmatched bases: 11. This CDR3 reads CASSRQGSGSGYTF. The CDR3 DNA reads as TGTGCCAGCAGTCGACAGGGTTCCGGAAGCGGCTACACCTTC.

The chain uses TRBV19 and TRBJ2-7; no reliable D call. Per germline, CDR1 LNHDA and CDR2 SQIVND (reference sequence). The V end lost 5 bases, the J end lost 1 base, and 6 bases lay between the germline ends. The CDR3 consists of 12 residues. Here the CDR3 reads CASSSTSYEQYF. CDR3 in DNA: TGTGCCAGTAGTTCGACATCCTACGAGCAGTACTTC.

This clone was observed once. The chain employs TRBV6-5 and TRBJ1-2; 7 bases are a match to TRBD1. Germline lookup yields CDR1 MNHEY and CDR2 SVGAGI. Trimming cost V 6 bases and J 8 bases; bases outside gene matches: 9. The CDR3 has 13 amino acids. The CDR3 loop is CASSNDRVKGYTF. CDR3 coding DNA: TGTGCCAGCAGCAACGACAGGGTGAAGGGCTACACCTTC.

The chain uses TRBV28 and TRBJ1-2; D might be TRBD1 (6 bases). V shed 7 bases and J shed 7 bases, with 25 bases lying between them. The CDR3 loop spans 16 amino acids. CDR1 and CDR2 from the germline V gene are MDHEN and SYDVKM. The CDR3 loop is CASIPTRETGSGGYTF. Here the CDR3 DNA reads TGTGCCAGCATCCCCACGAGAGAAACAGGGTCCGGTGGCTACACCTTC.

This chain joins TRBV2 and TRBJ1-2; D is unclear. The germline V and J ends were trimmed by 7 bases and 4 bases, with 13 bases remaining between them. Germline values: CDR1 SNHLY, CDR2 FYNNEI. CDR3 length: 13 amino acids. The CDR3 loop reads CASKIPGAYGYTF. The CDR3 DNA reads as TGTGCCAGCAAGATACCGGGAGCCTATGGCTACACCTTC.

V gene TRBV5-6 combines with J gene TRBJ1-2, with 12 bases that match TRBD1. V was clipped by 3 bases and J by 4 bases; unmatched bases: 4. Germline loops: CDR1 SGHDT, CDR2 YYEEEE. CDR3 length equals 15 residues. The CDR3 reads CASSSGQGATYGYTF. Written as DNA, the CDR3 is TGTGCCAGCAGCTCGGGACAGGGGGCTACCTATGGCTACACCTTC.

This rearrangement joins TRBV29-1 to TRBJ1-5; D remains ambiguous. The germline V gene encodes CDR1 SQVTM and CDR2 ANQGSEA. V gave up 4 bases and J gave up 3 bases, with 10 bases separating them. The CDR3 covers 13 residues. Written as DNA, the CDR3 is TGCAGCGTTGTGGCAGGTCTCAATCAGCCCCAGCATTTT. It specifies CSVVAGLNQPQHF.

This rearrangement joins TRBV19 to TRBJ1-1, with TRBD1 as a possible D gene (6 bases). CDR3 length: 14 residues. CDR1 and CDR2 (germline): LNHDA, SQIVND (reference sequence). Trimming shortened V by 2 bases and J by 5 bases, and 12 bases separated the two germline ends. The CDR3 reads CASSITRGWTEAFF. The CDR3 region has the DNA TGTGCCAGTAGTATAACGAGGGGGTGGACTGAAGCTTTCTTT.

The chain has TRBV12-5 and TRBJ1-2; D is uncertain. Deletions cut 2 bases from V and 4 bases from J, with 17 bases between. Germline V lookup: CDR1 LGHNT, CDR2 FRNRAP. The CDR3 has 16 amino acids. CDR3 residues: CASGLIPPGPFYGYTF. The CDR3 bases are TGTGCTAGTGGTTTGATACCCCCGGGTCCTTTCTATGGCTACACCTTC.

The J gene is TRBJ2-3, the V gene TRBV6-5; 7 nucleotides agree with TRBD1. This CDR3 has 15 residues. Unmatched junction bases numbered 8, after V lost 8 bases and J lost 0 bases. The V gene's germline CDR1 is MNHEY and CDR2 SVGAGI. DNA of the CDR3: TGTGCCAGCTCTTATGGACAGGCTAGCACAGATACGCAGTATTTT. Protein sequence: CASSYGQASTDTQYF.

V usage is TRBV27 and J usage is TRBJ2-7, with 12 bases identical to TRBD1. With 1 base clipped from V and 6 bases from J, the junction kept 7 bases outside the gene matches. Germline lookup yields CDR1 MNHEY and CDR2 SMNVEV (reference sequence). The length of the CDR3 is 16 residues. CDR3 in amino acids: CASSLWGGQGAGEQYF. The CDR3 DNA reads TGTGCCAGCAGTTTATGGGGGGGACAGGGGGCTGGCGAGCAGTACTTC.

The rearrangement links TRBV10-1 to TRBJ2-1; 7 bases are shared with TRBD2. Germline V gives CDR1 WNHNN, CDR2 SYGVQD (reference sequence). The CDR3 covers 16 residues. Trimming at V came to 6 bases and at J to 6 bases, leaving 14 bases not matched to a gene. The CDR3 region has the DNA TGCGCCAGCAGCCGGGTGGCTAGCGGCAACCCCAATGAGCAGTTCTTC. Its translation: CASSRVASGNPNEQFF.

Written as DNA, the CDR3 is TGTGCCAGCAGCCCACGGACAGGGGGCTTCGTGACTGAAGCTTTCTTT. Amino acid sequence: CASSPRTGGFVTEAFF. The V gene is TRBV5-6, the J gene TRBJ1-1, with 11 bases that match TRBD1. CDR1 SGHDT and CDR2 YYEEEE come from the germline V gene. V lost 4 bases, J lost 5 bases, and 10 bases stayed unmatched. CDR3 length: 16 residues.

This chain joins TRBV7-9 and TRBJ1-6; tentative D call: TRBD1 (6 bases). Germline V gene data show CDR1 as SEHNR and CDR2 as FQNEAQ (reference sequence). V was pared by 5 bases and J by 6 bases, with 11 bases between. The CDR3 length is 14 residues. CDR3: CASSPGQSNSPLHF. The CDR3 bases are TGTGCCAGCAGCCCCGGACAGAGTAATTCACCCCTCCACTTT.

The genes are TRBV30 and TRBJ1-2; a weak D match, TRBD1 (6 bases). CDR1 is GTSNPN, CDR2 SVGIG, per germline (reference sequence). Deletions cut 7 bases from V and 0 bases from J, with 12 bases between. The CDR3 totals 13 residues. CDR3 sequence (DNA): TGTGCCTCCCGGGACACTCCTAACTATGGCTACACCTTC. Its translation is CASRDTPNYGYTF.

The table lists this clone with a count of one. CDR3 region: CASSTRLDRGKLVGNQPQHF. The CDR3 DNA reads TGTGCCAGTAGTACCCGCCTCGACAGGGGCAAGCTGGTCGGCAATCAGCCCCAGCATTTT. The chain has TRBV19 and TRBJ1-5; 8 nucleotides line up with TRBD1. With 4 bases clipped from V and 2 bases from J, the junction kept 19 bases outside the gene matches. This CDR3 has 20 amino acids. The germline V gene has CDR1 LNHDA and CDR2 SQIVND (reference sequence).

The chain carries TRBV30 and TRBJ2-3; D remains unclear. V shed 1 base and J shed 6 bases, with 5 bases lying between them. The CDR3 runs to 11 residues. Germline V gives CDR1 GTSNPN, CDR2 SVGIG (reference sequence). The CDR3 here is CAWSAEDTQYF. The CDR3 DNA follows: TGTGCCTGGAGTGCCGAGGATACGCAGTATTTT.

About this clone: Other DNA sequences in the sample encode the same CDR3. The CDR3 spells CASSEALNQPQHF. In DNA, the CDR3 is TGTGCCAGCAGTGAAGCGCTAAATCAGCCCCAGCATTTT. J is TRBJ1-5 and V is TRBV6-1, with D unresolved. The V end lost 0 bases, the J end lost 4 bases, and 4 bases lay between the germline ends. The CDR3 covers 13 residues. Germline V gene sequence: CDR1 MNHNS, CDR2 SASEGT.

This chain joins TRBV3-1 (or the pseudogene TRBV3-2) and TRBJ2-2; 12 bases match TRBD2. Per the germline V gene, CDR1 is LGHDT and CDR2 is YNNKEL (reference sequence). The CDR3 has 16 residues. The V gene end was trimmed by 1 base and the J gene end by 5 bases; junction bases not matched to a gene: 2. The CDR3 sequence: CASSQGLAGVTGELFF. The CDR3 nucleotides read TGTGCCAGCAGCCAAGGACTAGCGGGGGTGACCGGGGAGCTGTTTTTT.

The rearrangement joins TRBV11-3 to TRBJ1-1, with 9 bases that match TRBD1. Trimming took 4 bases from V and 3 from J; bases not matched to a gene: 9. Germline CDR1 and CDR2: SGHNT and YENEEA. CDR3 size: 16 residues. The CDR3 is CASSWDREGRDTEAFF. The CDR3 DNA follows: TGTGCCAGCAGCTGGGACAGGGAGGGAAGGGACACTGAAGCTTTCTTT.

V and J are TRBV5-5 and TRBJ1-2; 7 nucleotides match TRBD1. The CDR3 runs to 16 residues. Trimming removed 3 bases from V and 6 bases from J; junction bases left unmatched: 14. CDR1 and CDR2 from the germline V gene are SGHKS and YYEKEE (reference sequence). CDR3 in amino acids: CASSWPGAGGPHGYTF. Here the CDR3 DNA reads TGTGCCAGCAGCTGGCCCGGGGCAGGGGGTCCCCATGGCTACACCTTC.

This chain uses TRBV5-1 with TRBJ2-1, with D hard to call. The CDR3 is 13 amino acids. The V gene's germline CDR1 is SGHRS and CDR2 YFSETQ. V was cut by 1 base and J by 4 bases, with 6 bases left in between. This CDR3 is CASSLSRYNEQFF. The CDR3 DNA reads as TGCGCCAGCAGCTTGTCCAGATACAATGAGCAGTTCTTC.

The J gene is TRBJ2-1, the V gene TRBV21-1; the table names TRBD2, a call not compared with the DNA. TRBV21-1 is given as a pseudogene. The CDR3 spans 14 residues. This chain's CDR3 is CASSSRSSYNEQFF. CDR3 coding DNA: TGTGCCAGCAGCTCTCGGTCCTCCTACAATGAGCAGTTCTTC.

The chain joins TRBV5-1 to TRBJ2-1, with TRBD1 matching over 8 bases. The CDR3 is 14 amino acids. The ends lost 3 bases at V and 8 bases at J; junction bases unmatched: 7. Germline-derived CDR1 and CDR2 are SGHRS and YFSETQ. In DNA, the CDR3 is TGCGCCAGCAGCTCCTGGACAGGGACCGATGAGCAGTTCTTC. This gives the protein CASSSWTGTDEQFF.

The chain recombines TRBV11-2 with TRBJ1-3, with TRBD1 matching 7 bases. This CDR3 has 14 residues. J gave up 4 bases and V 5 bases, and 5 bases lay outside the gene matches. Germline V gene data show CDR1 as SGHAT and CDR2 as FQNNGV. In DNA form, the CDR3 reads TGTGCCAGCAGCCTGACAGGGTACGGAAACACCATATATTTT. As protein: CASSLTGYGNTIYF.